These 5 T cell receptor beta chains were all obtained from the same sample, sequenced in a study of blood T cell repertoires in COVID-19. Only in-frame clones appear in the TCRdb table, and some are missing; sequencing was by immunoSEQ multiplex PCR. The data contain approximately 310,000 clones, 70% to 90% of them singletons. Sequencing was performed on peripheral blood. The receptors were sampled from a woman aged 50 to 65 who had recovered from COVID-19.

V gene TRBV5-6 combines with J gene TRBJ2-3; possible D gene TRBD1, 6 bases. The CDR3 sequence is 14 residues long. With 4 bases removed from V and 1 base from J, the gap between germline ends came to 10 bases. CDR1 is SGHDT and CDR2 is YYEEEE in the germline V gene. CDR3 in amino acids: CASSPGQRTDTQYF. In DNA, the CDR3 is TGTGCCAGCAGCCCAGGACAGCGCACAGATACGCAGTATTTT.

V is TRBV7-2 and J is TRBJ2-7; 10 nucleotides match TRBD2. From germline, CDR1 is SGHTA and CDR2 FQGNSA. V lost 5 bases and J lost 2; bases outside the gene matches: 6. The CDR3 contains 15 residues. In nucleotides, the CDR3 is TGTGCCAGCAGCATCGGACTAGCGGAAACCTACGAGCAGTACTTC. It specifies CASSIGLAETYEQYF. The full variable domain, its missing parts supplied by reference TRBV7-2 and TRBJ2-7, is GAGVSQSPSNKVTEKGKDVELRCDPISGHTALYWYRQSLGQGLEFLIYFQGNSAPDKSGLPSDRFSAERTGGSVSTLTIQRTQQEDSAVYLCASSIGLAETYEQYFGPGTRLTVT.

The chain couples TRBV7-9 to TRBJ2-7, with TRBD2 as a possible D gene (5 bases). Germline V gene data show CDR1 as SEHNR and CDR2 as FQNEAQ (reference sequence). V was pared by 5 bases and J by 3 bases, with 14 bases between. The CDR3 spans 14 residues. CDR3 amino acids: CASSPWSGIYEQYF. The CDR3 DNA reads TGTGCCAGCAGCCCGTGGTCCGGGATCTACGAGCAGTACTTC.

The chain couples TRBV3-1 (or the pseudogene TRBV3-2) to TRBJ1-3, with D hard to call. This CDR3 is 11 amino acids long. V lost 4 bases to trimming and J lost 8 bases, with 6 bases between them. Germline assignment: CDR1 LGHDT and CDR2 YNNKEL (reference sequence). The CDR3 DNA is TGTGCCAGCAGCCTCACGGACACCATATATTTT. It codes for CASSLTDTIYF.

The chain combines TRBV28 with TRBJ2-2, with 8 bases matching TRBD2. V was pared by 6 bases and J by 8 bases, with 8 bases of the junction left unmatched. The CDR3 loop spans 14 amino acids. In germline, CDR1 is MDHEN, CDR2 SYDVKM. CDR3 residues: CASSPRGALGELFF. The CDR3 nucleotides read TGTGCCAGCAGCCCGCGGGGGGCCCTTGGGGAGCTGTTTTTT.